The clone carrying this TCR beta chain was seen a few times. The target antigen is unknown. One junction end does not reproduce the germline sequence, and a read error may be involved. This sample stems from a study of T cells after yellow fever vaccination. Findings of the study overall: The CD4 and CD8 compartments had a small share of their clonotypes in common. Booster sampling recovered most clones from primary vaccination (less than 97% CD4, 80% to 90% CD8).

The germline V gene encodes CDR1 SGHNT and CDR2 YYREEE (reference sequence). The CDR3 is 16 amino acids. UMIs and a universal primer site were added when TCR cDNA was made by 5'RACE template switching. TCRdb redid the calling of the 5' RACE reads with MiXCR, one entry per CDR3 protein. Of hundreds of thousands of distinct CDR3 sequences in the sample, 10% to 15% were seen once. The sample was PBMCs, taken on the day of the yellow fever booster vaccination. This clonotype was sampled from a man aged 30-40 years who received the YFV17D yellow fever vaccine. This chain links TRBV5-4 with TRBJ2-7, with D possibly matching TRBD2 (6 bases). The CDR3 region is CASSLALGGRSTIRNF. CDR3 DNA: TGTGCCAGCAGCTTGGCCTTAGGTGGGAGGTCTACCATCCGGAACTTC.